These 20 T cell receptor beta chains share one sample of origin, sequenced in a study of T cell responses to AZD1222 COVID-19 vaccine. The assay was immunoSEQ multiplex PCR, and TCRdb's table has in-frame clones only and misses some. The sample includes about 76,000 clones, 60% to 85% seen only once; the top ten take 25% to 30%. Source: peripheral blood, taken 28 days after the second dose of the MenACWY control vaccine. These receptors originate from an adult who received the MenACWY meningococcal vaccine as a control.

V usage is TRBV19 and J usage is TRBJ2-1; 9 positions agree with TRBD1. The V segment lost 7 bases and the J segment 3 bases; nucleotides outside the gene matches: 7. The V gene's germline CDR1 is LNHDA and CDR2 SQIVND (reference sequence). This CDR3 has 15 amino acids. This chain's CDR3 is CASKPGTGRYNEQFF. Here the CDR3 DNA reads TGTGCCAGTAAACCGGGGACAGGGCGCTACAATGAGCAGTTCTTC.

This clone was recorded only once. This chain joins TRBV7-9 and TRBJ1-4; maybe TRBD1 (6 bases). Germline loops: CDR1 SEHNR, CDR2 FQNEAQ (reference sequence). V lost 1 base and J 4 bases, leaving 10 bases between the germline ends. CDR3 size: 15 residues. CDR3 sequence (DNA): TGTGCCAGCAGCTTAGACGGGACACTTAATGAAAAACTGTTTTTT. The encoded protein is CASSLDGTLNEKLFF.

This clone appeared many times. The V and J genes are TRBV2 and TRBJ2-3; TRBD1 agrees at 8 bases. Trimming removed 5 bases from V and 2 bases from J; junction bases left unmatched: 3. The CDR3 contains 14 residues. Germline V CDR1 and CDR2: SNHLY, FYNNEI. In DNA form, the CDR3 reads TGTGCCAGCAGTAGGACAGGGCCCACAGATACGCAGTATTTT. It specifies CASSRTGPTDTQYF.

The chain has TRBV10-3 and TRBJ2-2; D may be TRBD2 (7 bases). V lost 10 bases and J lost 5, with 14 bases in between. The CDR3 has 13 residues. Germline assignment: CDR1 ENHRY and CDR2 SYGVKD. In DNA form, the CDR3 reads TGTGCCACCAAGGGGGGGCAGACCGGGGAGCTGTTTTTT. It translates to CATKGGQTGELFF.

DNA of the CDR3: TGTGCCAGCATCTGGGACAGGGGGCGAGCCGGGGAGCTGTTTTTT. Translation: CASIWDRGRAGELFF. V gene TRBV6-5 combines with J gene TRBJ2-2; 12 bases line up with TRBD1. Germline V gene sequence: CDR1 MNHEY, CDR2 SVGAGI. CDR3 length: 15 amino acids. After removal of 7 bases from V and 6 bases from J, the junction contained 6 bases not matched to a gene.

The chain is built from TRBV5-4 and TRBJ2-5; 11 bases are shared with TRBD2. Germline V lookup: CDR1 SGHNT, CDR2 YYREEE (reference sequence). The CDR3 has 15 residues. V dropped 4 bases and J dropped 4; count of bases not matched to a gene: 6. The DNA of the CDR3 is TGTGCCAGCAGCCATAGCGGGGGGGGCCTAGAGACCCAGTACTTC. This translates into CASSHSGGGLETQYF.

The chain joins TRBV7-2 to TRBJ1-5; TRBD1 matches 9 bases. The CDR3 sequence is 14 residues long. J was trimmed by 11 bases and V by 2 bases; bases with no gene match: 7. CDR1 is SGHTA and CDR2 is FQGNSA in the germline V gene. CDR3 residues: CASSLTGGYDTQHF. The CDR3 DNA reads as TGTGCCAGCAGCTTAACAGGGGGCTACGACACCCAGCATTTT.

The chain uses TRBV10-2 and TRBJ1-5; the D gene is possibly TRBD1 (6 bases). The CDR3 consists of 14 residues. Trimming shortened V by 5 bases and J by 4 bases, and 12 bases separated the two germline ends. The germline V gene has CDR1 WSHSY and CDR2 SAAADI. CDR3 in amino acids: CASSTGLGNQPQHF. CDR3 in DNA: TGCGCCAGCAGTACAGGGTTGGGTAATCAGCCCCAGCATTTT.

V is TRBV6-5 and J is TRBJ2-7; 8 nucleotides agree with TRBD1. Germline loops: CDR1 MNHEY, CDR2 SVGAGI. There are 11 residues in the CDR3. CDR3 amino acids: CGTGRPYEQYF. CDR3 coding DNA: TGTGGGACAGGGCGACCCTACGAGCAGTACTTC.

The chain links TRBV6-1 to TRBJ1-2; D perhaps matches TRBD1 (5 bases). Germline V lookup: CDR1 MNHNS, CDR2 SASEGT. V dropped 2 bases and J dropped 4 bases, with 11 bases sitting between them. The CDR3 has 14 amino acids. In nucleotides, the CDR3 is TGTGCCAGCAGTGAACAGGAGGGGTCCTATGGCTACACCTTC. It specifies CASSEQEGSYGYTF.

The chain couples TRBV5-4 to TRBJ2-1; D is perhaps TRBD2 (5 bases). V was shortened by 0 bases and J by 8 bases, with 12 bases between the two germline ends. Per germline, CDR1 SGHNT and CDR2 YYREEE (reference sequence). The CDR3 has 14 residues. Here the CDR3 DNA reads TGTGCCAGCAGCTTGGGGGCTAGCTGGGATGAGCAGTTCTTC. The encoded protein is CASSLGASWDEQFF.

In this sample, this clone turned up once. The V gene is TRBV6-2 or TRBV6-3, the J gene TRBJ1-2; TRBD1 matches at 8 bases. The CDR3 extends over 16 amino acids. Germline assignment: CDR1 MNHEY and CDR2 SVGEGT. With V trimmed by 6 bases and J by 4 bases, 13 bases remained unmatched. This CDR3 is CASSPFLIGQGYGYTF. For the CDR3, the DNA is TGTGCCAGCAGCCCTTTCTTAATAGGACAGGGCTATGGCTACACCTTC.

V is TRBV4-3 and J is TRBJ1-4; 7 bases match TRBD1. J gave up 11 bases and V 0 bases, and 12 bases lay outside the gene matches. The CDR3 is made up of 16 amino acids. The germline CDR1 and CDR2 sequences are LGHNA and YSLEER. The CDR3 loop is CASSQEARDRRSKLFF. CDR3 DNA: TGCGCCAGCAGCCAAGAAGCAAGGGACAGACGGTCTAAACTGTTTTTT.

The chain has TRBV9 and TRBJ2-2, with D hard to call. V lost 4 bases, J lost 3 bases, and 10 bases lay in between. Looked up from germline, CDR1 is SGDLS and CDR2 is YYNGEE. The CDR3 loop spans 14 amino acids. This CDR3 reads CASSPQADTGELFF. CDR3 bases: TGTGCCAGCAGCCCCCAGGCGGACACCGGGGAGCTGTTTTTT.

V usage is TRBV28 and J usage is TRBJ1-6, with TRBD1 matching over 9 bases. V was pared by 8 bases and J by 7 bases, with 3 bases of the junction left unmatched. CDR1 and CDR2 from the germline V gene are MDHEN and SYDVKM. The CDR3 runs 13 residues. The CDR3: CASWDRVNSPLHF. CDR3 nucleotides: TGTGCCAGCTGGGACAGGGTGAATTCACCCCTCCACTTT.

This clone was counted only a few times. The chain combines TRBV29-1 with TRBJ2-3; perhaps TRBD2 as D (6 bases). V was trimmed by 0 bases and J by 11 bases, leaving 27 bases between them. CDR1 SQVTM and CDR2 ANQGSEA come from the germline V gene. The CDR3 consists of 17 residues. CDR3 DNA: TGCAGCGTTGAAGAAAGGGAGGTGCGAGCGGGCATTACCCTGCAGTATTTT. This gives the protein CSVEEREVRAGITLQYF.

The chain recombines TRBV5-6 with TRBJ1-4, with no clear D. CDR1 SGHDT and CDR2 YYEEEE come from the germline V gene. V dropped 4 bases and J dropped 4 bases, with 11 bases sitting between them. The CDR3 has 14 residues. The CDR3 DNA follows: TGTGCCAGCAGCCGCGGGCAGTTTAATGAAAAACTGTTTTTT. This encodes CASSRGQFNEKLFF.

The chain combines TRBV6-1 with TRBJ1-5; TRBD1 is a possible D gene (5 bases). Germline loops: CDR1 MNHNS, CDR2 SASEGT. CDR3 size: 15 residues. V lost 1 base and J 2 bases, leaving 9 bases between the germline ends. This CDR3 is CASSEGRGGNQPQHF. The CDR3 DNA follows: TGTGCCAGCAGTGAAGGCCGAGGGGGCAATCAGCCCCAGCATTTT.

V gene TRBV5-6 combines with J gene TRBJ1-1, with D perhaps matching TRBD1 (5 bases). From germline, CDR1 is SGHDT and CDR2 YYEEEE. The length of the CDR3 is 15 residues. Trimming shortened V by 4 bases and J by 0 bases, and 13 bases separated the two germline ends. For the CDR3, the DNA is TGTGCCAGCAGCCCCGGGGAGGGGATGAACACTGAAGCTTTCTTT. Translated: CASSPGEGMNTEAFF.

The V call is TRBV5-1, the J call TRBJ2-7; D may be TRBD1 (6 bases). The V gene lost 4 bases and the J gene lost 5 bases, with 13 bases spanning the gap. The CDR3 covers 13 residues. The V gene's germline CDR1 is SGHRS and CDR2 YFSETQ. The CDR3 protein is CASSPGQGNEQYF. The CDR3 DNA sequence: TGCGCCAGCAGCCCTGGGCAGGGGAACGAGCAGTACTTC.